This T cell receptor (beta chain) derives from a study of T-cell memory formation after mild COVID-19. Using its own MiXCR run on the 5' RACE reads, TCRdb lists one record per CDR3 protein. The table shows 350,000 to 450,000 distinct CDR3 sequences, with 13% to 15% occurring only once. The CDR3 runs 16 residues. Trimming stripped 5 bases from V and 0 bases from J, with 17 bases between. The germline CDR1 and CDR2 sequences are SGHNT and YYREEE (reference sequence). Sequencing used PBMCs or a T cell subset sorted from them (not recorded which). The chain joins TRBV5-4 to TRBJ1-1; D is perhaps TRBD1 (6 bases). The sequence was obtained from a man aged 18 to 29 who had mild COVID-19 (a few samples of this study predate the infection). Cell type and time point are not known. CDR3 sequence: CASRVGQSNMNTEAFF. CDR3 DNA: TGTGCCAGCAGAGTAGGACAGTCAAATATGAACACTGAAGCTTTCTTT.